A selection of T cell receptor beta chains follows, all from one sample in a study of response to subunit inactivated influenza vaccine. TCRdb redid the calling of the RT-PCR reads with MiXCR, one entry per CDR3 protein. The table lists 600,000 to 850,000 distinct CDR3 sequences, about 15% of them singletons. The sequencing here drew on PBMCs from blood, taken 14 to 15 days before vaccination. These receptor sequences come from a middle-aged man who received an inactivated influenza vaccine. Both conserved end residues are part of each CDR3. The D gene is left open where the match is weak. Rows give clone size only sometimes, using once, few, many, or a class for an expanded clone.

j_gene: TRBJ2-1; abundance: few; d_gene: NA; v_gene: TRBV5-1; len: 16; CDR3aa: CASSLPTGAADNEQFF; CDR3nt: TGCGCCAGCAGCTTACCCACGGGGGCTGCGGACAATGAGCAGTTCTTC
j_gene: TRBJ1-5; abundance: few; d_gene: NA; v_gene: TRBV6-6; len: 12; CDR3aa: CATRQADQPQHF; CDR3nt: TGTGCCACGCGACAGGCTGATCAGCCCCAGCATTTT
j_gene: TRBJ1-2; abundance: few; d_gene: TRBD1; v_gene: TRBV20-1; len: 14; CDR3aa: CSARETGGNYGYTF; CDR3nt: TGCAGTGCTAGAGAGACAGGGGGCAACTATGGCTACACCTTC
j_gene: TRBJ2-3; abundance: many; d_gene: NA; v_gene: TRBV20-1; len: 14; CDR3aa: CSARVGGSTDTQYF; CDR3nt: TGCAGTGCTCGAGTCGGGGGTAGCACAGATACGCAGTATTTT
j_gene: TRBJ2-1; abundance: NA; d_gene: TRBD2; v_gene: TRBV12-3/TRBV12-4; len: 15; CDR3aa: CASTSGGGLHNEQFF; CDR3nt: TGTGCCAGCACCTCGGGGGGGGGACTTCACAATGAGCAGTTCTTC
j_gene: TRBJ2-5; abundance: few; d_gene: TRBD1; v_gene: TRBV27; len: 16; CDR3aa: CASSGGTGVLEETQYF; CDR3nt: TGTGCCAGCAGTGGCGGGACAGGGGTGCTCGAAGAGACCCAGTACTTC
j_gene: TRBJ1-1; abundance: few; d_gene: NA; v_gene: TRBV14; len: 15; CDR3aa: CASSQEQVGATEAFF; CDR3nt: TGTGCCAGCAGCCAAGAACAGGTAGGGGCCACTGAAGCTTTCTTT
j_gene: TRBJ2-1; abundance: NA; d_gene: TRBD2; v_gene: TRBV5-1; len: 17; CDR3aa: CASSLGLPSGVNNEQFF; CDR3nt: TGCGCCAGCAGCTTGGGTCTCCCCAGCGGGGTAAACAATGAGCAGTTCTTC
j_gene: TRBJ2-5; abundance: few; d_gene: TRBD1; v_gene: TRBV5-4; len: 13; CDR3aa: CASSKNRGETQYF; CDR3nt: TGTGCCAGCAGCAAAAACAGGGGAGAGACCCAGTACTTC
j_gene: TRBJ2-5; abundance: few; d_gene: TRBD2; v_gene: TRBV2; len: 15; CDR3aa: CASSGPSGEQETQYF; CDR3nt: TGTGCCAGCAGTGGGCCTAGCGGGGAGCAAGAGACCCAGTACTTC
j_gene: TRBJ2-7; abundance: few; d_gene: NA; v_gene: TRBV29-1; len: 13; CDR3aa: CSVASGISYEQYF; CDR3nt: TGCAGCGTTGCTTCAGGGATTTCCTACGAGCAGTACTTC
j_gene: TRBJ1-4; abundance: NA; d_gene: NA; v_gene: TRBV7-9; len: 14; CDR3aa: CASTFWGATEKLFF; CDR3nt: TGTGCCAGCACCTTTTGGGGGGCCACCGAAAAACTGTTTTTT
j_gene: TRBJ1-4; abundance: NA; d_gene: NA; v_gene: TRBV4-2; len: 16; CDR3aa: CASSQLSTGSNEKLFF; CDR3nt: TGTGCCAGCAGCCAACTCTCGACGGGAAGTAATGAAAAACTGTTTTTT
j_gene: TRBJ2-1; abundance: few; d_gene: NA; v_gene: TRBV4-3; len: 13; CDR3aa: CASSQEISLEQFF; CDR3nt: TGCGCCAGCAGCCAAGAAATATCCCTCGAGCAGTTCTTC
j_gene: TRBJ2-5; abundance: many; d_gene: TRBD1; v_gene: TRBV7-2; len: 14; CDR3aa: CASSLRQGQETQYF; CDR3nt: TGTGCCAGCAGCTTACGACAGGGCCAAGAGACCCAGTACTTC
j_gene: TRBJ2-3; abundance: few; d_gene: NA; v_gene: TRBV4-2; len: 15; CDR3aa: CASSQDKGHTDTQYF; CDR3nt: TGTGCCAGCAGCCAAGATAAGGGACACACAGATACGCAGTATTTT
j_gene: TRBJ2-2; abundance: NA; d_gene: TRBD1; v_gene: TRBV5-1; len: 15; CDR3aa: CASSPTEGAGGELFF; CDR3nt: TGCGCCAGCAGCCCGACCGAGGGGGCGGGCGGGGAGCTGTTTTTT
j_gene: TRBJ2-1; abundance: once; d_gene: NA; v_gene: TRBV29-1; len: 14; CDR3aa: CSVTPARGPGEQFF; CDR3nt: TGCAGCGTAACGCCCGCCCGGGGCCCTGGGGAGCAGTTCTTC
j_gene: TRBJ2-7; abundance: many; d_gene: TRBD1; v_gene: TRBV7-2; len: 13; CDR3aa: CASSHTGADEQYF; CDR3nt: TGTGCCAGCAGCCACACAGGGGCCGACGAGCAGTACTTC
j_gene: TRBJ2-5; abundance: few; d_gene: TRBD1; v_gene: TRBV5-1; len: 15; CDR3aa: CASSARTGFLETQYF; CDR3nt: TGCGCCAGCAGCGCCCGGACAGGGTTTTTAGAGACCCAGTACTTC
j_gene: TRBJ1-2; abundance: NA; d_gene: TRBD1; v_gene: TRBV20-1; len: 16; CDR3aa: CRINRGRIQTHNGYTF; CDR3nt: TGCAGGATTAACAGGGGGCGAATCCAGACACATAATGGCTACACCTTC
j_gene: TRBJ2-3; abundance: few; d_gene: NA; v_gene: TRBV2; len: 11; CDR3aa: CASSGGSTQYF; CDR3nt: TGTGCCAGCAGTGGAGGTTCTACGCAGTATTTT
j_gene: TRBJ2-2; abundance: many; d_gene: TRBD1; v_gene: TRBV5-1; len: 14; CDR3aa: CATRDSTNTGELFF; CDR3nt: TGCGCCACCCGGGACAGCACGAACACCGGGGAGCTGTTTTTT
j_gene: TRBJ2-7; abundance: NA; d_gene: NA; v_gene: TRBV5-1; len: 17; CDR3aa: CASSPATRSEAVGEQYF; CDR3nt: TGCGCCAGCAGCCCTGCTACGAGGTCAGAGGCAGTGGGCGAGCAGTACTTC